The 9 T cell receptor beta chains given below trace back to one sample, sequenced in a study of response to subunit inactivated influenza vaccine. TCRdb called the RT-PCR reads again in MiXCR, with one record for every CDR3 protein. The repertoire holds around 580,000 distinct CDR3 sequences, with roughly 10% as singletons. The sequences come from PBMCs from blood, collected on the day of vaccination. The receptors stem from a middle-aged man who received an inactivated influenza vaccine.

This clonotype has a count of ten or more. The rearrangement links TRBV6-5 to TRBJ2-2; 9 bases fit TRBD1. The CDR3 sequence is 14 residues long. Unmatched junction bases numbered 3, after V lost 4 bases and J lost 6 bases. Germline V gene lookup returns CDR1 MNHEY and CDR2 SVGAGI. CDR3 region: CASSWGTGSGELFF. The CDR3 DNA is TGTGCCAGCAGTTGGGGGACAGGGTCCGGGGAGCTGTTTTTT.

This clonotype was recorded a few times. This chain connects TRBV7-2 to TRBJ1-5; the D gene is possibly TRBD1 (5 bases). Deletions cut 1 base from V and 9 bases from J, with 13 bases between. CDR3 length equals 14 residues. Germline V gene sequence: CDR1 SGHTA, CDR2 FQGNSA. This CDR3 is CASSLGGLSSPQHF. In nucleotides, the CDR3 is TGTGCCAGCAGCTTAGGGGGACTTTCCTCGCCCCAGCATTTT.

This clonotype has only a few counts. The rearrangement joins TRBV11-2 to TRBJ2-5, with a tentative D call TRBD2 (5 bases). V lost 1 base, J lost 7 bases, and 13 bases lay in between. In germline, CDR1 is SGHAT, CDR2 FQNNGV. CDR3 length: 14 residues. CDR3 sequence reads: CASSLGLRGVTQYF. CDR3 coding DNA: TGTGCCAGCAGCTTAGGGCTACGGGGAGTGACCCAGTACTTC.

The CDR3 spells CASSLTLRSQETQYF. CDR3 DNA: TGCGCCAGCAGCTTAACCCTACGGAGCCAAGAGACCCAGTACTTC. This chain links TRBV5-1 with TRBJ2-5; D gene uncertain. Per germline, CDR1 SGHRS and CDR2 YFSETQ. V was shortened by 2 bases and J by 1 base, with 12 bases between the two germline ends. This CDR3 region has 15 residues.

This clonotype was counted only a few times. The V call is TRBV27, the J call TRBJ2-2; tentatively, D is TRBD2 (7 bases). Trimming took 3 bases from V and 4 from J, leaving 12 bases between them. The CDR3 loop spans 15 amino acids. Germline V gene sequence: CDR1 MNHEY, CDR2 SMNVEV (reference sequence). This CDR3 reads CASSFVGGATGELFF. Written as DNA, the CDR3 is TGTGCCAGCAGTTTTGTGGGGGGGGCCACCGGGGAGCTGTTTTTT.

This clonotype has a handful of counts. The chain recombines TRBV12-3 or TRBV12-4 with TRBJ1-3; D may be TRBD1 (5 bases). V was shortened by 9 bases and J by 4 bases, with 16 bases between the two germline ends. The CDR3 has 14 amino acids. The CDR3 region is CASQRQGTGNTIYF. The CDR3 region has the DNA TGTGCCAGTCAGCGGCAGGGCACCGGAAACACCATATATTTT.

In its sample, this clonotype was seen a few times. In nucleotides, the CDR3 is TGTGCCAGCAGCCCGGGGCAGACCAACACAGATACGCAGTATTTT. Translating gives CASSPGQTNTDTQYF. The chain has TRBV5-4 and TRBJ2-3, with D possibly being TRBD1 or TRBD2 (5 bases each). The CDR3 loop spans 15 amino acids. V dropped 4 bases and J dropped 2 bases, with 14 bases sitting between them. Germline CDR1 reads SGHNT; CDR2 reads YYREEE (reference sequence).

This clonotype has only a few counts. The rearrangement uses TRBV11-2 and TRBJ2-3; 7 nucleotides match TRBD2. Per germline, CDR1 SGHAT and CDR2 FQNNGV. V dropped 0 bases and J dropped 5; count of bases not matched to a gene: 11. The CDR3 covers 17 residues. The CDR3 DNA reads TGTGCCAGCAGCTTAGAAGGGTGGGAGGGCCGTCTAGATACGCAGTATTTT. Translated, it gives CASSLEGWEGRLDTQYF. The full variable domain, completed using reference TRBV11-2 and TRBJ2-3, is EAGVAQSPRYKIIEKRQSVAFWCNPISGHATLYWYQQILGQGPKLLIQFQNNGVVDDSQLPKDRFSAERLKGVDSTLKIQPAKLEDSAVYLCASSLEGWEGRLDTQYFGPGTRLTVL.

This clonotype appeared many times. The rearrangement joins TRBV29-1 to TRBJ2-1; 7 nucleotides line up with TRBD1. The V gene's germline CDR1 is SQVTM and CDR2 ANQGSEA. The trim removed 1 base at V and 12 bases at J, leaving 12 bases unmatched. The length of the CDR3 is 14 residues. This CDR3 reads CSVEVGTVELGQFF. CDR3 sequence (DNA): TGCAGCGTTGAAGTAGGGACAGTTGAACTTGGGCAGTTCTTC.